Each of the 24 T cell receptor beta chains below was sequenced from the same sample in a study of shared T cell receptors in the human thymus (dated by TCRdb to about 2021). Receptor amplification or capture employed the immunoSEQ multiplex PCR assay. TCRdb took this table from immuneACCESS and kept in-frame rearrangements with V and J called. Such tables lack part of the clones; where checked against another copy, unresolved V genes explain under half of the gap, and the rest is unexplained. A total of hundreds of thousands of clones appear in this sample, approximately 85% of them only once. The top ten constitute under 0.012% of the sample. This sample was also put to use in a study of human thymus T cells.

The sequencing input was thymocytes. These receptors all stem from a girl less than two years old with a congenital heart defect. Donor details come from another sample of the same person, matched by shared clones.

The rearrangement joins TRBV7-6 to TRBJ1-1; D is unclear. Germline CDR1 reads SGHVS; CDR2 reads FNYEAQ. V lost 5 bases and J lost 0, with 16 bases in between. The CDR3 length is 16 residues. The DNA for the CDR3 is TGTGCCAGCAGCCTAAAGACACCAACTTTGAACACTGAAGCTTTCTTT. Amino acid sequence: CASSLKTPTLNTEAFF.

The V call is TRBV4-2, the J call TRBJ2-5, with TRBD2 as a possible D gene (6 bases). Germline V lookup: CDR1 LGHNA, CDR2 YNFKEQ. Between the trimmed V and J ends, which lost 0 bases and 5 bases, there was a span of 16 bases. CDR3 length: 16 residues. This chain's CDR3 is CASSQDRSEEGETQYF. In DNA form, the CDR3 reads TGTGCCAGCAGCCAAGATAGGTCCGAGGAGGGGGAGACCCAGTACTTC.

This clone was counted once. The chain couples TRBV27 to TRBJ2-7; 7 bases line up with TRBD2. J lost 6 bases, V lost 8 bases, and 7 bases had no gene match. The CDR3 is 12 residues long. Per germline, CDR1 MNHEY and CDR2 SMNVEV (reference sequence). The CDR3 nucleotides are TGTGCCAGCGGGGGAGGGGTCGGCGAGCAGTACTTC. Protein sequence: CASGGGVGEQYF.

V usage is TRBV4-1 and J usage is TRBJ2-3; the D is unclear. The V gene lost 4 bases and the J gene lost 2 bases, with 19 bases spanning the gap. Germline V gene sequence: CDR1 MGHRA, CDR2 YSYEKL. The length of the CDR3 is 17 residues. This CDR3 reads CASSRRKASVNTDTQYF. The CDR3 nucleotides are TGCGCCAGCAGCCGTCGTAAAGCATCGGTAAACACAGATACGCAGTATTTT.

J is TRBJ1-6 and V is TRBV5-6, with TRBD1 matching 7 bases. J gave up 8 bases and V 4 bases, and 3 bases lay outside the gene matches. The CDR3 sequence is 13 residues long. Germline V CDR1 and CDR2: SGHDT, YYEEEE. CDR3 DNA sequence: TGTGCCAGCAGCGACAGGGAAGATTCACCCCTCCACTTT. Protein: CASSDREDSPLHF.

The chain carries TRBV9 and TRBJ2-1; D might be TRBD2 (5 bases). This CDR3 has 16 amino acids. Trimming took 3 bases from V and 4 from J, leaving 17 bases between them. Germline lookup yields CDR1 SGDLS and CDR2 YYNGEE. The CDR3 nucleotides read TGTGCCAGCAGCGCGGTGGGCCCCACTAGTTACAATGAGCAGTTCTTC. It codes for CASSAVGPTSYNEQFF.

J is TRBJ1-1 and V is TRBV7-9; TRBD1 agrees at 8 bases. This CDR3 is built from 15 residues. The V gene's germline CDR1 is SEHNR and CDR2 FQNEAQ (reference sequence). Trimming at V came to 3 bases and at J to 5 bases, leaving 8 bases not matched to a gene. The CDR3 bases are TGTGCCAGCAGCTTCGGACAGGGTGGGGATACTGAAGCTTTCTTT. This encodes CASSFGQGGDTEAFF. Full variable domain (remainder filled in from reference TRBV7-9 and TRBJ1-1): DTGVSQNPRHKITKRGQNVTFRCDPISEHNRLYWYRQTLGQGPEFLTYFQNEAQLEKSRLLSDRFSAERPKGSFSTLEIQRTEQGDSAMYLCASSFGQGGDTEAFFGQGTRLTVV.

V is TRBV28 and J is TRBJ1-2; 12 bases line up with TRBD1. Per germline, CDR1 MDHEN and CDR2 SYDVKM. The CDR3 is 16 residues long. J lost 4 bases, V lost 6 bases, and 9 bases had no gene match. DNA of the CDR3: TGTGCCAGCAGCCTCGACGGGACAGGGGGCCTCTATGGCTACACCTTC. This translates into CASSLDGTGGLYGYTF.

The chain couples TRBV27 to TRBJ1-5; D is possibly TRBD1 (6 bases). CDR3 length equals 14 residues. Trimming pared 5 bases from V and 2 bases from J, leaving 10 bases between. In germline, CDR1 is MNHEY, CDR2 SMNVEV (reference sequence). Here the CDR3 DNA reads TGTGCCAGCAGTCCCAGACAGGGCAATCAGCCCCAGCATTTT. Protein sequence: CASSPRQGNQPQHF.

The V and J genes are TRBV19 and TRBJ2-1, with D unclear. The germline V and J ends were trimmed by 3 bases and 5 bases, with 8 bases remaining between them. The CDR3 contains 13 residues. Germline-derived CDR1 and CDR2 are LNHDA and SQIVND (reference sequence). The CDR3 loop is CASSIAVDNEQFF. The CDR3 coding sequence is TGTGCCAGTAGTATTGCGGTAGACAATGAGCAGTTCTTC. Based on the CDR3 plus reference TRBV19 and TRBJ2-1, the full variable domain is DGGITQSPKYLFRKEGQNVTLSCEQNLNHDAMYWYRQDPGQGLRLIYYSQIVNDFQKGDIAEGYSVSREKKESFPLTVTSAQKNPTAFYLCASSIAVDNEQFFGPGTRLTVL.

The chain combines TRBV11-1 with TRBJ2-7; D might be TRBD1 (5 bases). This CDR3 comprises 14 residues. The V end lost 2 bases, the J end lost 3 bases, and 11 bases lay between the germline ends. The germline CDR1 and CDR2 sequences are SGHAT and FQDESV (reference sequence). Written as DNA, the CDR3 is TGTGCCAGCAGCTTAACCAGGGATCACTACGAGCAGTACTTC. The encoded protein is CASSLTRDHYEQYF.

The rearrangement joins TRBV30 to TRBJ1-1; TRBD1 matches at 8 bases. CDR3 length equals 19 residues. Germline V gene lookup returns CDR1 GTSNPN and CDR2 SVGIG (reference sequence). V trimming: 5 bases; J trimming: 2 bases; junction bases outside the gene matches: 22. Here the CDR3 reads CAWSRATGGKADVNTEAFF. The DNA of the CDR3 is TGTGCCTGGTCAAGGGCCACAGGGGGTAAAGCGGACGTAAACACTGAAGCTTTCTTT.

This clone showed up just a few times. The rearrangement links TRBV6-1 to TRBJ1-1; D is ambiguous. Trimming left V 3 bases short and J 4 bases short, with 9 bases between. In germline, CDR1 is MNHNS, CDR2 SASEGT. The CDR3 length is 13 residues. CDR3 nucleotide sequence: TGTGCCAGCAGTGAGGTTCGAGGCACTGAAGCTTTCTTT. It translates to CASSEVRGTEAFF.

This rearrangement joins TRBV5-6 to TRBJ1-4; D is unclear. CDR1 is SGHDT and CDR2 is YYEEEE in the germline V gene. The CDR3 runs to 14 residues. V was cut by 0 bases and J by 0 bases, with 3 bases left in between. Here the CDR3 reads CASSLATTNEKLFF. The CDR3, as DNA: TGTGCCAGCAGCTTGGCCACAACTAATGAAAAACTGTTTTTT.

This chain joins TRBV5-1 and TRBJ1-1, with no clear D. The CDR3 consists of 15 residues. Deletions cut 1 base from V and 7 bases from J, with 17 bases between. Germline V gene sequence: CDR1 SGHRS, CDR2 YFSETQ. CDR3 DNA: TGCGCCAGCAGCTTGTACGGGATGCCTGTCCATGAAGCTTTCTTT. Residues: CASSLYGMPVHEAFF.

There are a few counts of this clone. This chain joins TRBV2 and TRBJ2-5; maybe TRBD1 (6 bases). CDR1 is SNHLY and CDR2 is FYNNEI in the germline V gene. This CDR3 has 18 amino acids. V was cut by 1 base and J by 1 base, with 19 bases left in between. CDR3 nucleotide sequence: TGTGCCAGCAGTGAAGGCCTGGGGCGGACAGAGAGCCAAGAGACCCAGTACTTC. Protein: CASSEGLGRTESQETQYF.

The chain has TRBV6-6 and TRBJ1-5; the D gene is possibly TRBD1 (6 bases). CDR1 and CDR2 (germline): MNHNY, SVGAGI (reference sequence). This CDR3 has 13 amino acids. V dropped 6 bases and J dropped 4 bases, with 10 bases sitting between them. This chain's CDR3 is CASRTGLNQPQHF. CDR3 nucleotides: TGTGCCAGCAGGACAGGATTGAATCAGCCCCAGCATTTT.

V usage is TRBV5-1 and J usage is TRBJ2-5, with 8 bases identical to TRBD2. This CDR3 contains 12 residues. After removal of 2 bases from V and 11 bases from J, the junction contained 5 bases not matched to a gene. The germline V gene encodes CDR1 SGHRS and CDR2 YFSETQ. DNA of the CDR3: TGCGCCAGCAGCTTAACAGCGGGGGAGCAGTACTTC. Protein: CASSLTAGEQYF. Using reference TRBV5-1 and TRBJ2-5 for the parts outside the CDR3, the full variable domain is KAGVTQTPRYLIKTRGQQVTLSCSPISGHRSVSWYQQTPGQGLQFLFEYFSETQRNKGNFPGRFSGRQFSNSRSEMNVSTLELGDSALYLCASSLTAGEQYFGPGTRLLVL.

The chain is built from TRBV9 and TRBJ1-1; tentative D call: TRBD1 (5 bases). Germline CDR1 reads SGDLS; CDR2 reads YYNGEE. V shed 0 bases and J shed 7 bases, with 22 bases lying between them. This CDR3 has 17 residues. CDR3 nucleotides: TGTGCCAGCAGCGTAGCTACATTGGACCAGGGAAAGGTTGAAGCTTTCTTT. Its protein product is CASSVATLDQGKVEAFF.

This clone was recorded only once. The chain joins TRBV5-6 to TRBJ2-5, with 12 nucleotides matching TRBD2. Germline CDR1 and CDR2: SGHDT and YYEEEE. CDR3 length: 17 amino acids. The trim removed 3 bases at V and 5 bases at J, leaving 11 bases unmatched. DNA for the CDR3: TGTGCCAGCAGCTGGAGGCTAGCGGGGGGGCCAGCGGAGACCCAGTACTTC. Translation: CASSWRLAGGPAETQYF.

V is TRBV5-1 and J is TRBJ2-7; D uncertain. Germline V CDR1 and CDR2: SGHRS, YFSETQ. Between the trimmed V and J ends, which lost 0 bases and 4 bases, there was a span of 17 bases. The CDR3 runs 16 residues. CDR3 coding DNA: TGCGCCAGCAGCTTGGGCGTTGGGTCTCCCGGGTACGAGCAGTACTTC. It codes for CASSLGVGSPGYEQYF.

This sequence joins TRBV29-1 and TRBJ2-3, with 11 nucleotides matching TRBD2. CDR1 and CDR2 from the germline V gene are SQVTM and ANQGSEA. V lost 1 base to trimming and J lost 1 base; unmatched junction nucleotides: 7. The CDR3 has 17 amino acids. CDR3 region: CSVEGLAGKGGTDTQYF. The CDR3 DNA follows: TGCAGCGTTGAAGGACTAGCGGGGAAAGGTGGCACAGATACGCAGTATTTT.

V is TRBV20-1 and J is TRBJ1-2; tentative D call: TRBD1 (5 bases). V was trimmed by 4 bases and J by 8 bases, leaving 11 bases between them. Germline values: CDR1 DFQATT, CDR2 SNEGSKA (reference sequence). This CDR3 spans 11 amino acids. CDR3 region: CSANPGRGYTF. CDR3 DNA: TGCAGTGCTAACCCAGGGAGGGGCTACACCTTC.

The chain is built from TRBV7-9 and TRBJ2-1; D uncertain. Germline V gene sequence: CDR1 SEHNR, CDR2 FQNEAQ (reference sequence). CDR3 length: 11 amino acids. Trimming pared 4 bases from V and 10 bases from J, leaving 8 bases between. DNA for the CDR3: TGTGCCAGCAGCTCGACATGGGAGCAGTTCTTC. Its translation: CASSSTWEQFF.